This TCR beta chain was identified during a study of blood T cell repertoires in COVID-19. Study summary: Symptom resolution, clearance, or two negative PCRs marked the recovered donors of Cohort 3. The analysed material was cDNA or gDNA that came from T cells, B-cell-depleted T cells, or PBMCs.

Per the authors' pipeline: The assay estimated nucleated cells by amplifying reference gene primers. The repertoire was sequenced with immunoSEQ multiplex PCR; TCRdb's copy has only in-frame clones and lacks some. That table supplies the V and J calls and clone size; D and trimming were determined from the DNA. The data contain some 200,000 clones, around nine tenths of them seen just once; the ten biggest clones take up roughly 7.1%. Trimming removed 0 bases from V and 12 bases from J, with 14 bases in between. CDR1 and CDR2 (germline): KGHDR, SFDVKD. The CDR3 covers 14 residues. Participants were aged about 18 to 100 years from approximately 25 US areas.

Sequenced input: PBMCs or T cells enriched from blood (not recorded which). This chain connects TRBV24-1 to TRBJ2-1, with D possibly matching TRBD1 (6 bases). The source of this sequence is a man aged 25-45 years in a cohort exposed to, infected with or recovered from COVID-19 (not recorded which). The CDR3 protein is CATSDLSTGGPQFF. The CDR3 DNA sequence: TGTGCCACCAGTGATTTGTCGACAGGAGGACCGCAGTTCTTC.